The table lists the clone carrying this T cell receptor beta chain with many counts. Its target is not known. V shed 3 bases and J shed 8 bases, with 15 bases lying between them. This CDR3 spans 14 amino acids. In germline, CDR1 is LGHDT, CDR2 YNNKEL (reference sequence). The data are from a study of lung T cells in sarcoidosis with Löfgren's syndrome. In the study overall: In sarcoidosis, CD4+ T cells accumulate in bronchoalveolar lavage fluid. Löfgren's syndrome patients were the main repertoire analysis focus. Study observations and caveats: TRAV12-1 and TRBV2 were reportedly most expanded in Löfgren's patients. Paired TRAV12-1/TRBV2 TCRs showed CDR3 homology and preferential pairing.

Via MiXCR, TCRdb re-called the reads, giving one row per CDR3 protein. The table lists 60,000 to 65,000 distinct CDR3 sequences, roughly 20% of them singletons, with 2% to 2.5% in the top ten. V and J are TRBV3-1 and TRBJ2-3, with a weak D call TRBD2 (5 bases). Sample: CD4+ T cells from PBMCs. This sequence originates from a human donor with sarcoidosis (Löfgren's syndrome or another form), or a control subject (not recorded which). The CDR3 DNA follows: TGTGCCAGCAGCCATGGTTGGACTGACACTACGCAGTATTTT. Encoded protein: CASSHGWTDTTQYF.